The rows below give T cell receptor beta chains drawn from one sample of a study of patients and donors after allogeneic stem cell transplantation. TCRdb ran MiXCR on the RT-PCR reads and lists one entry per CDR3 protein. There are about a million distinct CDR3 sequences in the sample; under 20% occur only once, and around 6% lies in the top ten. What was sequenced was blood, either unsorted or a sorted T cell fraction (not recorded which). The receptors shown here come from a human donor who was either an allogeneic HSCT recipient or a stem cell or donor lymphocyte infusion donor (not recorded which). It is not recorded whose cells these are; they may come from a transplant donor. The CDR3 runs from the conserved cysteine through the conserved F or W.

V	J	CDR3
TRBV19	TRBJ1-2	CASSMNEGENLGYTF
TRBV30	TRBJ2-7	CAGTSGNSYEQYF
TRBV11-3	TRBJ1-1	CASSLNHIGGNTEAFF
TRBV4-1	TRBJ1-4	CASAGATGTLGEKLFF
TRBV20-1	TRBJ2-3	CSAPSAGARRDTQYF
TRBV11-2	TRBJ2-3	CASKPFLAGGDTQYF
TRBV12-3/TRBV12-4	TRBJ2-1	CASSLESGDNEQFF
TRBV12-3/TRBV12-4	TRBJ2-1	CASSFSGAFYNEQFF
TRBV19	TRBJ1-1	CASSLLGSSLEAFF
TRBV11-1	TRBJ2-1	CASSLRPGTSGGNDNEQFF
TRBV4-2	TRBJ2-1	CASSQENPLGEQFF
TRBV29-1	TRBJ1-5	CSVATDHSNQPQHF
TRBV4-2	TRBJ2-5	CASSPFAAGVQETQYF
TRBV9	TRBJ2-1	CASSVQTVGEQFF
TRBV14	TRBJ1-1	CASSSEGSNTEAFF
TRBV6-5	TRBJ2-3	CASSYSTSGRGPDTQYF
TRBV3-1	TRBJ1-1	CASSQGLRLQTEAFF
TRBV27	TRBJ2-7	CASSLLVAGHEQYF
TRBV9	TRBJ2-7	CASSRTGGRSYEQYF
TRBV27	TRBJ2-5	CASSPWTGGETQYF
TRBV5-1	TRBJ2-3	CASSLPTSGSSDTQYF
TRBV7-2	TRBJ1-1	CASSLPPYRSAEAFF
TRBV6-1	TRBJ2-2	CASKGGLAGPTGTGELFF
TRBV4-3	TRBJ2-3	CASSQERDPRGDTQYF
TRBV2	TRBJ2-7	CASSFRVVGYEQYF
TRBV11-2	TRBJ2-7	CASSFAIQGSDEQYF
TRBV7-7	TRBJ2-7	CASSPERGPTYEQYF
TRBV5-1	TRBJ2-6	CASSFSQASGANVLTF
TRBV7-9	TRBJ2-1	CASSLRGGRDYNEQFF
TRBV6-5	TRBJ1-1	CASSRQGSAFF
TRBV7-2	TRBJ2-3	CASSLVGGGVPDTQYF
TRBV6-1	TRBJ2-1	CASRDGYNEQFF